This entry is about one T cell receptor (beta chain). Original data processing: Counts of nucleated cells, estimated from reference gene primer amplification, were obtained. Clones were sequenced by immunoSEQ multiplex PCR, and TCRdb holds only the in-frame ones, with some missing. Clone size and V and J calls were adopted from that table, with D and trimming inferred from the DNA. The sample gives 150,000 to 200,000 clones, 75% to 90% of which show up once; 2.5% to 4% is in the top ten. CDR1 is SEHNR, CDR2 FQNEAQ, per germline (reference sequence). The CDR3 is 12 amino acids. Trimming cost V 5 bases and J 7 bases, with 9 bases left between them. The source of the sample is a study of blood T cell repertoires in COVID-19. For the study at large: COVID-19 samples from acute and convalescent phases originated in the United States, Italy and Spain. The analysed material was cDNA or gDNA that came from T cells, B-cell-depleted T cells, or PBMCs.

This TCR was sampled from a human donor with acute or convalescent COVID-19. The donor label of this sample is uncertain. Material for sequencing was peripheral blood. The J gene is TRBJ1-3, the V gene TRBV7-9; D uncertain. The CDR3 reads CASSTTGNTIYF. CDR3 nucleotide sequence: TGTGCCAGCAGCACCACGGGGAACACCATATATTTT.